Detailed here is one TCR beta chain. Libraries were prepared by immunoSEQ multiplex PCR; TCRdb keeps only in-frame clonotypes and omits some of them. Here the sample spans under 50,000 clones, around 90% being singletons. The germline V gene has CDR1 SGDLS and CDR2 YYNGEE. The ends were cut back, 2 bases at V and 1 base at J, with 6 bases in the middle. The CDR3 runs to 13 residues. These data belong to a study of T cell changes during pregnancy in multiple sclerosis. The chain uses TRBV9 and TRBJ1-1; no clear D. The sample consisted of CD8+ T cells from peripheral blood mononuclear cells, taken in the second trimester of pregnancy. The sequence was obtained from a female donor with multiple sclerosis, enrolled in a pregnancy study. The CDR3 protein is CASSVNTNTEAFF. The CDR3 DNA is TGTGCCAGCAGCGTCAACACGAACACTGAAGCTTTCTTT.